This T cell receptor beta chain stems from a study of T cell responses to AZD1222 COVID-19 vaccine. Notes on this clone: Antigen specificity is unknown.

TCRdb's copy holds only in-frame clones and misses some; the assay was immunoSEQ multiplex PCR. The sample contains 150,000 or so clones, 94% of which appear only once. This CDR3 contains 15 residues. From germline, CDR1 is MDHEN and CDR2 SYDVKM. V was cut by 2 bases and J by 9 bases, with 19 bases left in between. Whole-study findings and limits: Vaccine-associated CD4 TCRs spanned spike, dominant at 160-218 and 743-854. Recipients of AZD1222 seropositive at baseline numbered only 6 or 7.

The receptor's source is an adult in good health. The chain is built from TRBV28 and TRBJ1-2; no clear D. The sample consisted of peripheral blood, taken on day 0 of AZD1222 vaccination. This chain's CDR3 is CASSLPRSQSARYTF. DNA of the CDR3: TGTGCCAGCAGTTTACCTAGAAGTCAGTCCGCTCGCTACACCTTC.